This T cell receptor beta chain was captured by sequencing in a study of cytomegalovirus exposure and HLA in healthy donors. Findings and caveats of the study: Listed as cytomegalovirus-associated were 150 to 200 TCR beta chains. Rarity marked most TCR sequences, yet some public TCRs occurred in many donors. It was assumed in the presence/absence analyses that sequencing depth was roughly uniform across donors.

13 Jbeta primers and 60 Vbeta primers were used for the PCR. Sequenced by immunoSEQ multiplex PCR; TCRdb stores in-frame clones only, minus some. The table records 95,000 to 100,000 clones, 76% of them present only once. Comments on this clone: As yet, its antigen is unknown.

This CDR3 contains 18 residues. J lost 4 bases, V lost 1 base, and 7 bases had no gene match. Per germline, CDR1 SGHTA and CDR2 FQGNSA. The sequenced material came from PBMCs. The chain joins TRBV7-2 to TRBJ2-7, with TRBD2 identical over 16 bases. The TCR originated in a man between 35 and 55 years old in good health and CMV-seronegative. Written as DNA, the CDR3 is TGTGCCAGCAGCTTAGACAGGGGACTAGCGGGAGGGCCTTACGAGCAGTACTTC. This encodes CASSLDRGLAGGPYEQYF.